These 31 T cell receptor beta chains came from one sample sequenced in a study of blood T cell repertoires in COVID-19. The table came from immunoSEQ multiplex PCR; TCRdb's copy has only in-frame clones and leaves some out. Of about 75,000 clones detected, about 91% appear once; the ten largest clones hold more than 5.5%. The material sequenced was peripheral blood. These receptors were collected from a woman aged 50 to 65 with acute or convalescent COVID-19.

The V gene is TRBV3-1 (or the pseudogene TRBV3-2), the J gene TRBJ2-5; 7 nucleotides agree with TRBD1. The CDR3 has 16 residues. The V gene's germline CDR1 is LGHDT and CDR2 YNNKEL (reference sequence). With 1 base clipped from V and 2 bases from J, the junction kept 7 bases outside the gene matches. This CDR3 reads CASSQGGWTGQETQYF. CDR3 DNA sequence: TGTGCCAGCAGCCAAGGGGGATGGACAGGTCAAGAGACCCAGTACTTC.

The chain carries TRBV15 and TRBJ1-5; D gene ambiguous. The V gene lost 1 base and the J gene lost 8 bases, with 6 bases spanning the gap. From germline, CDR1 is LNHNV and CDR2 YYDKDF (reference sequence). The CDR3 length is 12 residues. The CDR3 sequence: CATSRGAEPQHF. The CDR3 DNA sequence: TGTGCCACCAGCAGAGGTGCGGAGCCCCAGCATTTT.

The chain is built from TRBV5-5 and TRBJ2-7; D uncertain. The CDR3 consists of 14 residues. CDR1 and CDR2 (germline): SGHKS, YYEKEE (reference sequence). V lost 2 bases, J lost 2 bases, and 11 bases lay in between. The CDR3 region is CASSFETLAYEQYF. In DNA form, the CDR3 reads TGTGCCAGCAGCTTCGAGACATTAGCCTACGAGCAGTACTTC.

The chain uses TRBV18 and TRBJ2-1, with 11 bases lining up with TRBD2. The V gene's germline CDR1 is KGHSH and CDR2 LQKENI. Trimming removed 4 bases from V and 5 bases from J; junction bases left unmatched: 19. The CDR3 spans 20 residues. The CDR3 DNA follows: TGTGCCAGCTCACTCGGATGGAAAGGGGGATTAGCGGGAGGGAACAATGAGCAGTTCTTC. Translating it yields CASSLGWKGGLAGGNNEQFF.

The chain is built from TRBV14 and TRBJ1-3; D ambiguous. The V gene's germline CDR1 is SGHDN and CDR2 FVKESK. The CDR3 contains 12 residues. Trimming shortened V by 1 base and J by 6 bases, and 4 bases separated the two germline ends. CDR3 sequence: CASSQVINTIYF. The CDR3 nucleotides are TGTGCCAGCAGCCAAGTCATAAACACCATATATTTT.

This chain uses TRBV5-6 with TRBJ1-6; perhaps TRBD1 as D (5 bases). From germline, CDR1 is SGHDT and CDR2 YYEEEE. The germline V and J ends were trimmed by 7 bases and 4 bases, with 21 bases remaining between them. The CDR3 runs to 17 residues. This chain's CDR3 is CASSTALGTVYNSPLHF. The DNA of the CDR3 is TGTGCCAGCTCCACGGCCCTCGGGACTGTATATAATTCACCCCTCCACTTT.

The CDR3 sequence is CATGGTGELFF. As DNA, the CDR3 is TGTGCCACCGGAGGGACCGGGGAGCTGTTTTTT. The chain links TRBV15 to TRBJ2-2; a weak D match, TRBD2 (6 bases). Trimming took 8 bases from V and 5 from J, leaving 6 bases between them. Germline CDR1 LNHNV, CDR2 YYDKDF (reference sequence). The CDR3 has 11 residues.

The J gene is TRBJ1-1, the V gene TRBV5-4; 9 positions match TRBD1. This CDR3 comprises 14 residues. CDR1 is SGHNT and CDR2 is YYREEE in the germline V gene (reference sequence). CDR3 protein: CATTGGQKNTEAFF. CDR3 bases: TGTGCTACGACAGGGGGACAGAAGAACACTGAAGCTTTCTTT.

The CDR3 bases are TGTGCCTGGAGTGTACTATCGCAGAGCACAGATACGCAGTATTTT. It translates to CAWSVLSQSTDTQYF. The chain is built from TRBV30 and TRBJ2-3; D remains ambiguous. Deletions cut 0 bases from V and 0 bases from J, with 10 bases between. The CDR3 runs to 15 residues. Looked up from germline, CDR1 is GTSNPN and CDR2 is SVGIG (reference sequence). Together with reference TRBV30 and TRBJ2-3, the CDR3 gives the full variable domain: SQTIHQWPATLVQPVGSPLSLECTVEGTSNPNLYWYRQAAGRGLQLLFYSVGIGQISSEVPQNLSASRPQDRQFILSSKKLLLSDSGFYLCAWSVLSQSTDTQYFGPGTRLTVL.

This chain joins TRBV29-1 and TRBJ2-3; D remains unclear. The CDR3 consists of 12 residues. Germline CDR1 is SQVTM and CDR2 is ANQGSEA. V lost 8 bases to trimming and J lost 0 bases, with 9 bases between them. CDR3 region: CSSSPSTDTQYF. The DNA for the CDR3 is TGCAGCTCTTCTCCGAGCACAGATACGCAGTATTTT.

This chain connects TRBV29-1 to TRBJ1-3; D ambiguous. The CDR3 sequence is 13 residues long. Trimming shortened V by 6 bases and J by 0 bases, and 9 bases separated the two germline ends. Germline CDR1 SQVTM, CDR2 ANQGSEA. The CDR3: CSVANPSGNTIYF. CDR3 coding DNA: TGCAGCGTGGCAAACCCCTCTGGAAACACCATATATTTT.

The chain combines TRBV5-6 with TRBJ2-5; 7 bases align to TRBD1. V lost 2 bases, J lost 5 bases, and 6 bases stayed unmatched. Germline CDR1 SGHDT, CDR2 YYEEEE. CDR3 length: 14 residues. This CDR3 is CASSFRQGVETQYF. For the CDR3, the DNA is TGTGCCAGCAGCTTTCGGCAGGGGGTCGAGACCCAGTACTTC.

CDR3 sequence reads: CASSQARGATSGVYNEQFF. CDR3 DNA: TGTGCCAGCAGCCAAGCCCGAGGGGCTACTAGCGGGGTGTACAATGAGCAGTTCTTC. The V call is TRBV14, the J call TRBJ2-1; TRBD2 agrees at 10 bases. This CDR3 comprises 19 residues. The trim removed 1 base at V and 4 bases at J, leaving 13 bases unmatched. Germline V lookup: CDR1 SGHDN, CDR2 FVKESK.

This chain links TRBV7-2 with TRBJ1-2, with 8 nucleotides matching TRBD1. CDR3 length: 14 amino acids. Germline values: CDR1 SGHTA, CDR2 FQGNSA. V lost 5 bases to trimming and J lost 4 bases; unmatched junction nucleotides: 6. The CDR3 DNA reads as TGTGCCAGCAGCCCAGGGGGCATGAGCTATGGCTACACCTTC. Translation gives CASSPGGMSYGYTF.

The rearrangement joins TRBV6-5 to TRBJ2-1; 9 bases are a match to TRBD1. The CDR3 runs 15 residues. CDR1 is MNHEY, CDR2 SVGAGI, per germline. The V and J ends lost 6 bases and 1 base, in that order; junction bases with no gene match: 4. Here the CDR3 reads CASRGGQGSYNEQFF. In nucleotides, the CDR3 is TGTGCCAGCAGGGGGGGACAGGGTTCCTACAATGAGCAGTTCTTC.

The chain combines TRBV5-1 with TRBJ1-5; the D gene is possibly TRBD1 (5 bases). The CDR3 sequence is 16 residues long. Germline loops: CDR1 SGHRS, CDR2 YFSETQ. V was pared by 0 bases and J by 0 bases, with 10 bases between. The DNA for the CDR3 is TGCGCCAGCAGCTTGGCAGGGTTGAATAGCAATCAGCCCCAGCATTTT. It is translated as CASSLAGLNSNQPQHF.

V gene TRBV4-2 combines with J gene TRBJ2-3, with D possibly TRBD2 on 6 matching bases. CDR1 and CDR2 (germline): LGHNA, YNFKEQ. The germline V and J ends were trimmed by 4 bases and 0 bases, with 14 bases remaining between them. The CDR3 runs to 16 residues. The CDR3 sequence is CASSPPRAGSTDTQYF. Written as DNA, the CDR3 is TGTGCCAGCAGCCCCCCCCGAGCGGGCAGCACAGATACGCAGTATTTT.

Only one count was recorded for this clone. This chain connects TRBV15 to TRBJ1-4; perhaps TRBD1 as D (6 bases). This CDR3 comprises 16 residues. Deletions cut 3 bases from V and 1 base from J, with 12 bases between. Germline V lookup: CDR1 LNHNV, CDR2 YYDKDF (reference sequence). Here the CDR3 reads CATSREQGLTNEKLFF. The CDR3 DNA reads TGTGCCACCAGCAGGGAACAGGGTTTAACTAATGAAAAACTGTTTTTT.

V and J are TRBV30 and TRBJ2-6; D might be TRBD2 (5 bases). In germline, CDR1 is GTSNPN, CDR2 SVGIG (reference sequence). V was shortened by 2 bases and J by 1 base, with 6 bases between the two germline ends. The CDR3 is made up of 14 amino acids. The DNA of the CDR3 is TGTGCCTGGAGTAGAGGGTCTGGGGCCAACGTCCTGACTTTC. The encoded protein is CAWSRGSGANVLTF.

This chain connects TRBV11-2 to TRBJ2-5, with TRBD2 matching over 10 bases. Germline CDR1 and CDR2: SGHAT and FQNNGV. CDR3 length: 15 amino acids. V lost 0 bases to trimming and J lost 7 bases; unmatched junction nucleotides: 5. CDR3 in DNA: TGTGCCAGCAGCTTAGAGGTAGCGGGGGGCGTGACCCAGTACTTC. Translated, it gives CASSLEVAGGVTQYF.

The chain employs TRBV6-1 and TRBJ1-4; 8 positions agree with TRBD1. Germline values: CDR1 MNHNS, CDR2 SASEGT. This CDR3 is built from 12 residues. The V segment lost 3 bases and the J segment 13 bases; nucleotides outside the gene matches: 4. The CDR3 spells CASSDKTGGLFF. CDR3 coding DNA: TGTGCCAGCAGTGACAAAACAGGGGGACTGTTTTTT.

The CDR3 nucleotides are TGTGCCAGTAGGGCTACGACCAGGTTAAACTATGGCTACACCTTC. Encoded protein: CASRATTRLNYGYTF. The chain employs TRBV19 and TRBJ1-2; D gene uncertain. The CDR3 has 15 amino acids. Trimming took 6 bases from V and 2 from J, leaving 16 bases between them. Germline CDR1 is LNHDA and CDR2 is SQIVND (reference sequence). The variable domain in full, completed from reference TRBV19 and TRBJ1-2, reads DGGITQSPKYLFRKEGQNVTLSCEQNLNHDAMYWYRQDPGQGLRLIYYSQIVNDFQKGDIAEGYSVSREKKESFPLTVTSAQKNPTAFYLCASRATTRLNYGYTFGSGTRLTVV.

The CDR3 sequence: CASSLDLTSGRGDTQYF. The CDR3 nucleotides read TGTGCCAGCAGCTTAGACCTCACTAGCGGGAGAGGAGATACGCAGTATTTT. The gene calls are TRBV7-2 and TRBJ2-3; 11 nucleotides match TRBD2. CDR1 and CDR2 from the germline V gene are SGHTA and FQGNSA. With V trimmed by 1 base and J by 5 bases, 8 bases remained unmatched. This CDR3 has 17 amino acids.

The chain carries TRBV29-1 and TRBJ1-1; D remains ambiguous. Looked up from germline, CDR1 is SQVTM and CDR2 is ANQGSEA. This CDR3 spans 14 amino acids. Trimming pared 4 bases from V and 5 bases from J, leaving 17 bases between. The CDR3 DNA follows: TGCAGCGTTGGTTTTAGGTTCTCGGGGACTGAAGCTTTCTTT. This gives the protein CSVGFRFSGTEAFF.

CDR3: CASSFGVGSDFNYGYTF. The CDR3 DNA follows: TGCGCCAGCAGCTTCGGGGTTGGGTCAGACTTTAACTATGGCTACACCTTC. The J gene is TRBJ1-2, the V gene TRBV5-1; D not certain. Trimming took 2 bases from V and 1 from J, leaving 18 bases between them. CDR1 and CDR2 (germline): SGHRS, YFSETQ. The CDR3 consists of 17 residues.

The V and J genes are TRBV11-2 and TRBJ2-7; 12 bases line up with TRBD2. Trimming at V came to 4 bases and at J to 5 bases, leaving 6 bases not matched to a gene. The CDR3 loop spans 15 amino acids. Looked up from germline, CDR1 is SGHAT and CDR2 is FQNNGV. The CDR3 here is CASSSGTSGLNEQYF. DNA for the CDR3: TGTGCCAGCAGCTCGGGGACTAGCGGGCTCAACGAGCAGTACTTC.

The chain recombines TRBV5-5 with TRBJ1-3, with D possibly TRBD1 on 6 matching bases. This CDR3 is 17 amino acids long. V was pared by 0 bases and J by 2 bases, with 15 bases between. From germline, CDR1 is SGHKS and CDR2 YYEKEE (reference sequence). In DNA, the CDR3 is TGTGCCAGCAGCTTGGGGCAGGGGAGGGGGACTGGAAACACCATATATTTT. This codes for CASSLGQGRGTGNTIYF.

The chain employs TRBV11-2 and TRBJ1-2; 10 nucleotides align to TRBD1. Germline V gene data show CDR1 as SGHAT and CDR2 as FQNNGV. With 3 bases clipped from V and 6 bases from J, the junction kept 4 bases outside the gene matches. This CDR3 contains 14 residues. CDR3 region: CASSLAGTGDGYTF. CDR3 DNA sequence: TGTGCCAGCAGCTTGGCCGGGACAGGGGATGGCTACACCTTC.

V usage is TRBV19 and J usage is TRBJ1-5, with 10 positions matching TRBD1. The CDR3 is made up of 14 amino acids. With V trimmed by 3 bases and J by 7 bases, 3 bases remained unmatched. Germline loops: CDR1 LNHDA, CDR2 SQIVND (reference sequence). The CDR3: CASSIGQGEQPQHF. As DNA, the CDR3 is TGTGCCAGTAGTATTGGACAGGGGGAACAGCCCCAGCATTTT.

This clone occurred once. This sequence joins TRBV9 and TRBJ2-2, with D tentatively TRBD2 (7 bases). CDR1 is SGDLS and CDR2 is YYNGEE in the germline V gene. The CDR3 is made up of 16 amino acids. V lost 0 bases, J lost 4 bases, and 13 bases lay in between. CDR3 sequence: CASSVVGGAATGELFF. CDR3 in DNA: TGTGCCAGCAGCGTAGTAGGGGGGGCAGCCACCGGGGAGCTGTTTTTT. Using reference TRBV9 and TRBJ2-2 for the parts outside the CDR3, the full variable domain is DSGVTQTPKHLITATGQRVTLRCSPRSGDLSVYWYQQSLDQGLQFLIQYYNGEERAKGNILERFSAQQFPDLHSELNLSSLELGDSALYFCASSVVGGAATGELFFGEGSRLTVL.

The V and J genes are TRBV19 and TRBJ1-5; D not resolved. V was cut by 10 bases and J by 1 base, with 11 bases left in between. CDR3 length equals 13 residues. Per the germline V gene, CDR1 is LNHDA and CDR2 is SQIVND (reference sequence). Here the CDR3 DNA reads TGTGCCACCCAGTCATGGAGCAATCAGCCCCAGCATTTT. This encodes CATQSWSNQPQHF.